These T cell receptor beta chains were read from a single sample in a study of T cell responses to AZD1222 COVID-19 vaccine. Sequenced by immunoSEQ multiplex PCR; TCRdb stores in-frame clones only, minus some. The profile shows 120,000 to 150,000 clones, approximately 90% of them singletons. The source was peripheral blood, collected 28 days after the second AZD1222 dose. The receptors here all came from an adult who received the AZD1222 COVID-19 vaccine. Both conserved end residues are part of each CDR3. Each record gives: J gene, V gene, D gene, clone size, CDR3 protein, CDR3 DNA. A D gene is named only where the DNA matches it firmly. Only some rows state a clone size, as once, few, many or a class for expanded clones.

j_gene: TRBJ1-1
v_gene: TRBV6-2/TRBV6-3
d_gene: -
abundance: -
CDR3aa: CASSTGLTPNTEAFF
CDR3nt: TGTGCCAGCAGTACCGGACTGACCCCGAACACTGAAGCTTTCTTT

j_gene: TRBJ1-1
v_gene: TRBV28
d_gene: -
abundance: -
CDR3aa: CASSSGKNTEAFF
CDR3nt: TGTGCCAGCAGTTCCGGTAAGAACACTGAAGCTTTCTTT

j_gene: TRBJ2-7
v_gene: TRBV3-1/TRBV3-2
d_gene: -
abundance: few
CDR3aa: CASSQDYFEVPSYEQYF
CDR3nt: TGTGCCAGCAGCCAAGATTATTTCGAGGTACCCTCCTACGAGCAGTACTTC

j_gene: TRBJ1-5
v_gene: TRBV30
d_gene: -
abundance: -
CDR3aa: CAWGGSGEPQHF
CDR3nt: TGTGCCTGGGGTGGGTCCGGGGAGCCCCAGCATTTT

j_gene: TRBJ1-2
v_gene: TRBV7-9
d_gene: TRBD1
abundance: -
CDR3aa: CASRQITGESTYGYTF
CDR3nt: TGTGCCAGCAGGCAAATTACAGGGGAATCGACCTATGGCTACACCTTC

j_gene: TRBJ1-5
v_gene: TRBV12-3/TRBV12-4
d_gene: -
abundance: once
CDR3aa: CASSFLGGQPQHF
CDR3nt: TGTGCCAGCAGTTTTTTAGGGGGACAGCCCCAGCATTTT

j_gene: TRBJ2-3
v_gene: TRBV7-2
d_gene: -
abundance: -
CDR3aa: CASSLNQGGTQYF
CDR3nt: TGTGCCAGCAGCCTAAACCAGGGGGGTACGCAGTATTTT

j_gene: TRBJ1-1
v_gene: TRBV11-2
d_gene: -
abundance: -
CDR3aa: CAGGGLNTEAFF
CDR3nt: TGTGCCGGAGGGGGACTGAACACTGAAGCTTTCTTT

j_gene: TRBJ1-2
v_gene: TRBV12-3/TRBV12-4
d_gene: -
abundance: -
CDR3aa: CASSYGPGTGYTF
CDR3nt: TGTGCCAGCAGTTACGGACCGGGTACTGGCTACACCTTC

j_gene: TRBJ2-2
v_gene: TRBV6-5
d_gene: -
abundance: once
CDR3aa: CATGRTATTGELFF
CDR3nt: TGTGCCACCGGCAGGACAGCCACCACCGGGGAGCTGTTTTTT

j_gene: TRBJ2-5
v_gene: TRBV27
d_gene: TRBD1
abundance: -
CDR3aa: CASCPGTGTLMGETQYF
CDR3nt: TGTGCCAGCTGCCCCGGGACAGGAACACTAATGGGAGAGACCCAGTACTTC

j_gene: TRBJ2-7
v_gene: TRBV27
d_gene: -
abundance: -
CDR3aa: CASSVLGGGRIYEQYF
CDR3nt: TGTGCCAGCAGTGTCCTCGGGGGCGGTAGGATCTACGAGCAGTACTTC

j_gene: TRBJ2-7
v_gene: TRBV10-3
d_gene: -
abundance: once
CDR3aa: CAIGGSSYEQYF
CDR3nt: TGTGCCATCGGGGGCAGCTCCTACGAGCAGTACTTC

j_gene: TRBJ2-2
v_gene: TRBV14
d_gene: -
abundance: -
CDR3aa: CASSLRHTGELFF
CDR3nt: TGTGCCAGCAGCCTCAGGCATACCGGGGAGCTGTTTTTT

j_gene: TRBJ2-7
v_gene: TRBV4-3
d_gene: -
abundance: -
CDR3aa: CASSQDAGSREQYF
CDR3nt: TGCGCCAGCAGCCAAGATGCGGGGAGTCGAGAGCAGTACTTC

j_gene: TRBJ2-2
v_gene: TRBV28
d_gene: -
abundance: -
CDR3aa: CASSRGGTGGELFF
CDR3nt: TGTGCCAGCAGCCGCGGCGGGACCGGCGGGGAGCTGTTTTTT